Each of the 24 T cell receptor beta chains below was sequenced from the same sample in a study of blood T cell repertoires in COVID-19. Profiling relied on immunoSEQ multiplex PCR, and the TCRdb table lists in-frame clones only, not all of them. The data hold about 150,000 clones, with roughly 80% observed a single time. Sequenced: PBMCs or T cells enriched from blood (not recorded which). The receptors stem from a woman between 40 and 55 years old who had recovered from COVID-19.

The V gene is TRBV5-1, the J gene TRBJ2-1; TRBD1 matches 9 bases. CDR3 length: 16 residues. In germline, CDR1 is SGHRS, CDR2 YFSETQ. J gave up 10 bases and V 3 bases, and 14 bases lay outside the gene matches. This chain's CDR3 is CASSYSPGQGTREQFF. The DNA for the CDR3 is TGCGCCAGCAGCTATAGCCCGGGACAGGGAACTAGGGAGCAGTTCTTC.

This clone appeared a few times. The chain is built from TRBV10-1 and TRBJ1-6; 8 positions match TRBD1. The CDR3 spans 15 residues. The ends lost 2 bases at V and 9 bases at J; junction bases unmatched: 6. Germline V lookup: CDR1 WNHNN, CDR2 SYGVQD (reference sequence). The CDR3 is CASSEGDRGGSPLHF. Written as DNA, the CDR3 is TGCGCCAGCAGTGAGGGCGACAGGGGAGGTTCACCCCTCCACTTT.

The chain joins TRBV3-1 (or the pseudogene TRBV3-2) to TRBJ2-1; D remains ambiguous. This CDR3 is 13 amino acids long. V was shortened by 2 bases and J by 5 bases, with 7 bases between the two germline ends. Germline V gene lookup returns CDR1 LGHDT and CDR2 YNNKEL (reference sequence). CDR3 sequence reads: CASSQLRNNEQFF. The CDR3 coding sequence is TGTGCCAGCAGCCAACTCCGTAACAATGAGCAGTTCTTC.

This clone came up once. DNA of the CDR3: TGTGCCAGCGCCCTGATTTACAGGAGCACTGAAGCTTTCTTT. This codes for CASALIYRSTEAFF. This sequence joins TRBV27 and TRBJ1-1; D perhaps matches TRBD1 (5 bases). The CDR3 has 14 amino acids. Germline V gene lookup returns CDR1 MNHEY and CDR2 SMNVEV (reference sequence). Between the trimmed V and J ends, which lost 8 bases and 4 bases, there was a span of 17 bases.

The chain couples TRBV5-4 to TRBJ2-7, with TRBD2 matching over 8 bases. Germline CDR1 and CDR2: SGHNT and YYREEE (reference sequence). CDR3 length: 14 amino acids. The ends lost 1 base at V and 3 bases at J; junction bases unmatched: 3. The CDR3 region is CASSLRGGSYEQYF. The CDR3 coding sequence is TGTGCCAGCAGCTTGCGGGGGGGCAGCTACGAGCAGTACTTC.

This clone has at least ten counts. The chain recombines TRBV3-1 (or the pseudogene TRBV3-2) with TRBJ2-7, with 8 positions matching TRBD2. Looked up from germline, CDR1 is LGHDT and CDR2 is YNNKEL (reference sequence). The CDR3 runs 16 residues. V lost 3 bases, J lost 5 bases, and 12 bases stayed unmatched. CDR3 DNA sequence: TGTGCCAGCAGCCACGAAACGGGGGGGGCCTTCCACGAGCAGTACTTC. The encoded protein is CASSHETGGAFHEQYF.

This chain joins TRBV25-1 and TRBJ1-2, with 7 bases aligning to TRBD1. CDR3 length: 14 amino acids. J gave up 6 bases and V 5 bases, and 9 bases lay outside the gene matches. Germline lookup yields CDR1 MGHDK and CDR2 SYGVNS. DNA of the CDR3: TGTGCCAGCAGTTCACAGGGGTACCCCGATGGCTACACCTTC. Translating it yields CASSSQGYPDGYTF.

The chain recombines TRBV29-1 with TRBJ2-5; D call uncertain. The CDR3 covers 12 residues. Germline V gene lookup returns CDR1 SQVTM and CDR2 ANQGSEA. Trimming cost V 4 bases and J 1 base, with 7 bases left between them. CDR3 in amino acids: CSVVGPQETQYF. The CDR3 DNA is TGCAGCGTTGTGGGCCCCCAAGAGACCCAGTACTTC.

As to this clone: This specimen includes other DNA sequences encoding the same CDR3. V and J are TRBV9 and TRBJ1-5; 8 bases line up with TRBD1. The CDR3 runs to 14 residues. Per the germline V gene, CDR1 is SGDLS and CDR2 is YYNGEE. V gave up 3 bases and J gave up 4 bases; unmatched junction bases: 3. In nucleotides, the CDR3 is TGTGCCAGCAGCGGCACAGGGGGAAATCAGCCCCAGCATTTT. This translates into CASSGTGGNQPQHF.

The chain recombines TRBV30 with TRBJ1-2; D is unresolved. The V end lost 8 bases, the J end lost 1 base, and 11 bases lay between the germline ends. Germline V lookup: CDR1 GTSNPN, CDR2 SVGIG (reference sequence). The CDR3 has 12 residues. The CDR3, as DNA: TGTGCCCGATCCGGGAGTAACTATGGCTACACCTTC. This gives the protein CARSGSNYGYTF. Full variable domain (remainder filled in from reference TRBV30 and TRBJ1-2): SQTIHQWPATLVQPVGSPLSLECTVEGTSNPNLYWYRQAAGRGLQLLFYSVGIGQISSEVPQNLSASRPQDRQFILSSKKLLLSDSGFYLCARSGSNYGYTFGSGTRLTVV.

The CDR3 sequence is CASSQSDWAGVTGEQFF. CDR3 nucleotides: TGCGCCAGCAGTCAATCGGATTGGGCGGGAGTGACTGGTGAGCAGTTCTTC. This sequence joins TRBV23-1 and TRBJ2-1; 7 bases are a match to TRBD2. TRBV23-1 is an ORF, with its function uncertain. The CDR3 extends over 17 amino acids. The V and J ends lost 0 bases and 9 bases, in that order; junction bases with no gene match: 14.

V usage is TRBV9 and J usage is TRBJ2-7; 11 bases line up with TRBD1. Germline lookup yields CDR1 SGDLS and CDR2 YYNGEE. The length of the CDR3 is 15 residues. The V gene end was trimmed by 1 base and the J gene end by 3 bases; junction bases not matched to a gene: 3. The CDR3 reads CASSVTGTGGYEQYF. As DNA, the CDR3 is TGTGCCAGCAGCGTAACCGGGACAGGGGGCTACGAGCAGTACTTC. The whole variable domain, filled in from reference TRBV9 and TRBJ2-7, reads DSGVTQTPKHLITATGQRVTLRCSPRSGDLSVYWYQQSLDQGLQFLIQYYNGEERAKGNILERFSAQQFPDLHSELNLSSLELGDSALYFCASSVTGTGGYEQYFGPGTRLTVT.

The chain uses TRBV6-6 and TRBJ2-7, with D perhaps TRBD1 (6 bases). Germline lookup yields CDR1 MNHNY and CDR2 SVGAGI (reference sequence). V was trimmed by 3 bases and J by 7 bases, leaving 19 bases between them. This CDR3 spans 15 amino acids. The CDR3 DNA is TGTGCCAGCAGTTATATTGGGACACACGGTTGGGAGCAGTACTTC. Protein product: CASSYIGTHGWEQYF.

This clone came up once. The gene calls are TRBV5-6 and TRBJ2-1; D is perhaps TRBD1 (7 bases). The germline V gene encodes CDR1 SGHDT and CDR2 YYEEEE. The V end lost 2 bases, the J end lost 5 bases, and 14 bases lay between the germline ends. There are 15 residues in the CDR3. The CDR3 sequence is CASSFRGRSDNEQFF. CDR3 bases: TGTGCCAGCAGCTTCAGGGGGAGGTCCGACAATGAGCAGTTCTTC.

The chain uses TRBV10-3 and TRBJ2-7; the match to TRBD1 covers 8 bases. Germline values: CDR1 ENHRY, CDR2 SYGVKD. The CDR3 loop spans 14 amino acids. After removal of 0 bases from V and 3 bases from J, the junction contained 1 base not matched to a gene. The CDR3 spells CAISESGQGYEQYF. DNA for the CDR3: TGTGCCATCAGTGAGTCAGGACAGGGCTACGAGCAGTACTTC.

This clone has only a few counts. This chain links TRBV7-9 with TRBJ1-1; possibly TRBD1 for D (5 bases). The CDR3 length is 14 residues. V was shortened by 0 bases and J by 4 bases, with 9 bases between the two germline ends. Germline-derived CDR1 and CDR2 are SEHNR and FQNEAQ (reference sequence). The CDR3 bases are TGTGCCAGCAGCTTAGCGATTCAGGGCACTGAAGCTTTCTTT. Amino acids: CASSLAIQGTEAFF. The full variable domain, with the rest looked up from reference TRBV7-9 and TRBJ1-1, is DTGVSQNPRHKITKRGQNVTFRCDPISEHNRLYWYRQTLGQGPEFLTYFQNEAQLEKSRLLSDRFSAERPKGSFSTLEIQRTEQGDSAMYLCASSLAIQGTEAFFGQGTRLTVV.

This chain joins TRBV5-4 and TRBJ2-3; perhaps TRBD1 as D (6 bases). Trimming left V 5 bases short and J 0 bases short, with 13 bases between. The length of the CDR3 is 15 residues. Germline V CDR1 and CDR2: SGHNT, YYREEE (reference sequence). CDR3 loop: CASRHTGLSTDTQYF. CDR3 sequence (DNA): TGTGCCAGCAGACATACAGGGCTCAGCACAGATACGCAGTATTTT.

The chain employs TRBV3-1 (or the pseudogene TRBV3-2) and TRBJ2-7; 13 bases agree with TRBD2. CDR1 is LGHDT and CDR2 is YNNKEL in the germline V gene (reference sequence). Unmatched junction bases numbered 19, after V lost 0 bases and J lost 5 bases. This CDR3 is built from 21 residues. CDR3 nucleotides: TGTGCCAGCAGCCAAGATGCCCTGGGGTATAGACTAGCGGGAGGCTTGGACGAGCAGTACTTC. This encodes CASSQDALGYRLAGGLDEQYF.

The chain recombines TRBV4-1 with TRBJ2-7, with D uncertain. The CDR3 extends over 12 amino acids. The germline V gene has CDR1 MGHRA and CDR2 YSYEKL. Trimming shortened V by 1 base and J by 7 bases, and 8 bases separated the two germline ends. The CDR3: CASSQAGREQYF. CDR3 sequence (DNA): TGCGCCAGCAGCCAAGCAGGAAGGGAGCAGTACTTC.

For the CDR3, the DNA is TGTGCCACCAGCATGAGGAGGGGTACCAATCAGCCCCAGCATTTT. Residues: CATSMRRGTNQPQHF. V gene TRBV15 combines with J gene TRBJ1-5, with D tentatively TRBD1 (5 bases). Germline CDR1 and CDR2: LNHNV and YYDKDF (reference sequence). This CDR3 spans 15 amino acids. Trimming removed 4 bases at V and 3 bases at J, with 13 bases between.

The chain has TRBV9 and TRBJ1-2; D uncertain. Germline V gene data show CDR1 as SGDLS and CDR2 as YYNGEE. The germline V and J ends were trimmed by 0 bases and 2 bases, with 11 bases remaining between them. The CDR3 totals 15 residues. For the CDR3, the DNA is TGTGCCAGCAGCGTAGCCCGGGAGGGCAACTATGGCTACACCTTC. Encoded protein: CASSVAREGNYGYTF.

The CDR3 is CASSQGQGDQPQHF. The CDR3 nucleotides are TGTGCCAGCAGCCAGGGGCAGGGGGATCAGCCCCAGCATTTT. The genes are TRBV7-2 and TRBJ1-5; 7 nucleotides align to TRBD1. The ends lost 5 bases at V and 5 bases at J; junction bases unmatched: 6. The CDR3 runs 14 residues. Germline V gene data show CDR1 as SGHTA and CDR2 as FQGNSA.

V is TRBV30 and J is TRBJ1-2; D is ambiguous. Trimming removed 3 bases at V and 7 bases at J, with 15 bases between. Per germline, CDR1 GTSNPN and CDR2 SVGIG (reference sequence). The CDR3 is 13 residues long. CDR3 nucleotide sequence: TGTGCCTGGAGCCGAGGGCGTATTCGTGGCTACACCTTC. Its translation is CAWSRGRIRGYTF. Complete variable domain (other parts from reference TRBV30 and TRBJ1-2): SQTIHQWPATLVQPVGSPLSLECTVEGTSNPNLYWYRQAAGRGLQLLFYSVGIGQISSEVPQNLSASRPQDRQFILSSKKLLLSDSGFYLCAWSRGRIRGYTFGSGTRLTVV.

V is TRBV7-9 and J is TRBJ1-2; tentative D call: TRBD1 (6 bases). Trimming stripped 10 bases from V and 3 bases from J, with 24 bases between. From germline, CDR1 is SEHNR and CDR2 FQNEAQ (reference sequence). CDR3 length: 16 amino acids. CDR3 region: CAIQGPDTVRHYGYTF. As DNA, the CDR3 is TGTGCCATCCAGGGGCCCGACACCGTAAGACACTATGGCTACACCTTC.